This T cell receptor beta chain was identified during a study of blood T cell repertoires in COVID-19. At the level of the study: Donors in the United States, Italy and Spain gave samples during acute or convalescent COVID-19. The cDNA or gDNA used as material had been derived from T cells, B-cell-depleted T cells, or PBMCs.

Germline assignment: CDR1 SGHTA and CDR2 FQGNSA. V was clipped by 1 base and J by 8 bases; unmatched bases: 7. This CDR3 is built from 14 residues. As processed by the authors: Reference gene primer amplification gave estimated nucleated cell counts. Profiled with immunoSEQ multiplex PCR; TCRdb holds only in-frame clones, not every one. V and J calls and clone size follow that table, whereas D and trimming were derived from the DNA. The data contain 27,000 or so clones, around nine tenths of them singletons. The chain recombines TRBV7-2 with TRBJ1-2; 7 bases map to TRBD1. The sample consisted of peripheral blood. This receptor was identified in a man aged 65-85 years with active COVID-19. The CDR3 reads CASSLGALDRGYTF. The CDR3 DNA is TGTGCCAGCAGCTTAGGGGCGTTGGACAGGGGCTACACCTTC.